Below, 18 T cell receptor beta chains from the same sample are listed, as sequenced in a study of control samples from healthy donors and cancer patients. Using immunoSEQ multiplex PCR, the repertoire was profiled, and TCRdb retains in-frame clones only, with some absent. The table lists some 220,000 clones, roughly 94% of them singletons. The sequenced sample consisted of blood. The receptors here all came from a man in his fifties or sixties in good health.

This sequence joins TRBV7-9 and TRBJ2-1, with TRBD1 matching over 8 bases. Germline-derived CDR1 and CDR2 are SEHNR and FQNEAQ (reference sequence). Trimming cost V 5 bases and J 7 bases; bases outside gene matches: 13. This CDR3 comprises 16 residues. The CDR3 coding sequence is TGTGCCAGCAGCCGAGGGGGGACAGGCGTTTTAAATGAGCAGTTCTTC. Amino acids: CASSRGGTGVLNEQFF.

This clone has only one observation. The rearrangement uses TRBV5-1 and TRBJ2-3; D call uncertain. This CDR3 region has 13 residues. CDR1 SGHRS and CDR2 YFSETQ come from the germline V gene. Trimming removed 6 bases from V and 1 base from J, with 9 bases in between. The CDR3: CASIDSGTDTQYF. In DNA, the CDR3 is TGCGCCAGCATTGACTCCGGCACAGATACGCAGTATTTT.

J is TRBJ2-5 and V is TRBV2; the D gene is possibly TRBD1 (6 bases). The CDR3 length is 14 residues. Trimming shortened V by 3 bases and J by 2 bases, and 10 bases separated the two germline ends. The germline V gene has CDR1 SNHLY and CDR2 FYNNEI. CDR3 sequence reads: CASSEDSPQETQYF. CDR3 nucleotide sequence: TGTGCCAGCAGTGAGGACAGTCCTCAAGAGACCCAGTACTTC.

The V and J genes are TRBV7-2 and TRBJ2-1; D is undetermined. CDR1 is SGHTA and CDR2 is FQGNSA in the germline V gene. CDR3 length: 14 residues. V lost 1 base to trimming and J lost 12 bases, with 16 bases between them. The CDR3: CASSLGLSAEGQFF. For the CDR3, the DNA is TGTGCCAGCAGCTTAGGTCTGTCGGCCGAAGGGCAGTTCTTC.

This chain joins TRBV7-9 and TRBJ1-4; 7 nucleotides align to TRBD1. The CDR3 is 17 residues long. V lost 4 bases to trimming and J lost 2 bases; unmatched junction nucleotides: 10. From germline, CDR1 is SEHNR and CDR2 FQNEAQ (reference sequence). In nucleotides, the CDR3 is TGTGCCAGCAGCTCAGGAAACAGGGGACCCACTAATGAAAAACTGTTTTTT. Protein product: CASSSGNRGPTNEKLFF. The full variable domain, in which reference TRBV7-9 and TRBJ1-4 provide the parts outside the CDR3, is DTGVSQNPRHKITKRGQNVTFRCDPISEHNRLYWYRQTLGQGPEFLTYFQNEAQLEKSRLLSDRFSAERPKGSFSTLEIQRTEQGDSAMYLCASSSGNRGPTNEKLFFGSGTQLSVL.

The table lists this clone with a few counts. The chain joins TRBV5-4 to TRBJ2-4, with TRBD2 matching over 8 bases. V was pared by 0 bases and J by 6 bases, with 11 bases of the junction left unmatched. Per the germline V gene, CDR1 is SGHNT and CDR2 is YYREEE (reference sequence). The CDR3 covers 17 residues. The DNA for the CDR3 is TGTGCCAGCAGCTTGGTGGGCGGGGGGCCGATAGGAAACATTCAGTACTTC. Protein product: CASSLVGGGPIGNIQYF.

The J gene is TRBJ2-1, the V gene TRBV19; no reliable D call. The CDR3 consists of 12 residues. V shed 6 bases and J shed 9 bases, with 12 bases lying between them. Germline V gene sequence: CDR1 LNHDA, CDR2 SQIVND (reference sequence). The CDR3 DNA is TGTGCCAGTAGCCCGGCGGCGGCTGAGCAGTTCTTC. It yields the protein CASSPAAAEQFF.

This clone was detected once. The chain combines TRBV19 with TRBJ1-2; D gene ambiguous. V lost 1 base and J 1 base, leaving 7 bases between the germline ends. The germline V gene has CDR1 LNHDA and CDR2 SQIVND (reference sequence). The CDR3 sequence is 14 residues long. The CDR3: CASSIVGLNYGYTF. The CDR3 DNA reads TGTGCCAGTAGTATAGTCGGGCTTAACTATGGCTACACCTTC. The variable domain in full, with the rest retrieved from reference TRBV19 and TRBJ1-2, is DGGITQSPKYLFRKEGQNVTLSCEQNLNHDAMYWYRQDPGQGLRLIYYSQIVNDFQKGDIAEGYSVSREKKESFPLTVTSAQKNPTAFYLCASSIVGLNYGYTFGSGTRLTVV.

V usage is TRBV30 and J usage is TRBJ1-5; unclear D gene. V dropped 3 bases and J dropped 4 bases, with 10 bases sitting between them. Per the germline V gene, CDR1 is GTSNPN and CDR2 is SVGIG (reference sequence). This CDR3 region has 13 residues. The CDR3 spells CAWSRRPNQPQHF. The CDR3 nucleotides are TGTGCCTGGAGCCGTAGACCAAATCAGCCCCAGCATTTT. The full variable domain, in which reference TRBV30 and TRBJ1-5 provide the parts outside the CDR3, is SQTIHQWPATLVQPVGSPLSLECTVEGTSNPNLYWYRQAAGRGLQLLFYSVGIGQISSEVPQNLSASRPQDRQFILSSKKLLLSDSGFYLCAWSRRPNQPQHFGDGTRLSIL.

V usage is TRBV7-9 and J usage is TRBJ1-1; D not certain. Germline-derived CDR1 and CDR2 are SEHNR and FQNEAQ (reference sequence). Trimming pared 1 base from V and 10 bases from J, leaving 19 bases between. The CDR3 has 15 amino acids. The CDR3 coding sequence is TGTGCCAGCAGCTTAGGGTTACCCCTCGACAAGGGAGCTTTCTTT. It is translated as CASSLGLPLDKGAFF. The entire variable domain, with the rest obtained from reference TRBV7-9 and TRBJ1-1, is as follows: DTGVSQNPRHKITKRGQNVTFRCDPISEHNRLYWYRQTLGQGPEFLTYFQNEAQLEKSRLLSDRFSAERPKGSFSTLEIQRTEQGDSAMYLCASSLGLPLDKGAFFGQGTRLTVV.

The chain combines TRBV7-3 with TRBJ2-1; tentative D call: TRBD2 (6 bases). CDR1 is SGHTA, CDR2 FQGTGA, per germline. The CDR3 length is 14 residues. Trimming removed 5 bases at V and 7 bases at J, with 15 bases between. CDR3 residues: CASSPRGARNEQFF. In nucleotides, the CDR3 is TGTGCCAGCAGCCCTCGCGGGGCCAGGAATGAGCAGTTCTTC.

Turning to this clone: This sample includes further DNA sequences coding for the same CDR3. The chain has TRBV9 and TRBJ2-5; D tentatively fits TRBD1 or TRBD2 (7 bases each). The CDR3 extends over 14 amino acids. V was pared by 0 bases and J by 5 bases, with 11 bases between. Germline lookup yields CDR1 SGDLS and CDR2 YYNGEE. CDR3 residues: CASSVGQGGETQYF. The CDR3 region has the DNA TGTGCCAGCAGCGTAGGACAGGGAGGGGAGACCCAGTACTTC. The entire variable domain, with the rest obtained from reference TRBV9 and TRBJ2-5, is as follows: DSGVTQTPKHLITATGQRVTLRCSPRSGDLSVYWYQQSLDQGLQFLIQYYNGEERAKGNILERFSAQQFPDLHSELNLSSLELGDSALYFCASSVGQGGETQYFGPGTRLLVL.

V gene TRBV10-1 combines with J gene TRBJ1-2, with a possible D match to TRBD1 (5 bases). This CDR3 is built from 12 residues. CDR1 WNHNN and CDR2 SYGVQD come from the germline V gene (reference sequence). The V gene lost 2 bases and the J gene lost 4 bases, with 5 bases spanning the gap. DNA of the CDR3: TGCGCCAGCAGTGAGGACAGCTATGGCTACACCTTC. Translated: CASSEDSYGYTF.

The V gene is TRBV7-2, the J gene TRBJ2-1; unclear D gene. V was cut by 1 base and J by 10 bases, with 5 bases left in between. The V gene's germline CDR1 is SGHTA and CDR2 FQGNSA. The CDR3 has 11 amino acids. Here the CDR3 reads CASSLELEQFF. The CDR3 DNA sequence: TGTGCCAGCAGCTTAGAACTAGAGCAGTTCTTC.

This chain uses TRBV9 with TRBJ1-2; D might be TRBD1 (5 bases). Germline V CDR1 and CDR2: SGDLS, YYNGEE. The CDR3 runs 15 residues. V lost 0 bases and J lost 4, with 13 bases in between. CDR3 amino acids: CASSVATRDPYGYTF. The DNA for the CDR3 is TGTGCCAGCAGCGTAGCTACTCGGGACCCCTATGGCTACACCTTC.

The chain links TRBV18 to TRBJ1-1; D is perhaps TRBD1 (6 bases). Germline V gives CDR1 KGHSH, CDR2 LQKENI. The CDR3 is 17 amino acids. V was shortened by 0 bases and J by 1 base, with 15 bases between the two germline ends. Here the CDR3 reads CASSPPARGGGNTEAFF. CDR3 DNA sequence: TGTGCCAGCTCACCACCGGCCAGGGGAGGTGGGAACACTGAAGCTTTCTTT.

The chain is built from TRBV6-1 and TRBJ1-2, with D unresolved. CDR1 is MNHNS and CDR2 is SASEGT in the germline V gene. The germline V and J ends were trimmed by 2 bases and 4 bases, with 5 bases remaining between them. The CDR3 extends over 12 amino acids. The CDR3 region is CASSEPGYGYTF. The CDR3 bases are TGTGCCAGCAGTGAACCGGGCTATGGCTACACCTTC.

The rearrangement links TRBV19 to TRBJ1-4, with TRBD1 matching 8 bases. Germline CDR1 LNHDA, CDR2 SQIVND (reference sequence). CDR3 length: 14 residues. V lost 5 bases to trimming and J lost 7 bases; unmatched junction nucleotides: 6. The CDR3 loop reads CASSPGGLGEKLFF. CDR3 nucleotides: TGTGCCAGTAGTCCAGGGGGCCTTGGTGAAAAACTGTTTTTT.